This T cell receptor (beta chain) was retrieved from a study of blood T cell repertoires in COVID-19. Overall study context: Researchers got acute and convalescent COVID-19 samples from the United States, Italy and Spain. PBMCs, B-cell-depleted T cells, or T cells provided the cDNA or gDNA that made up the material.

Germline trimming cut 1 base from V and 6 bases from J; bases unmatched to any gene: 2. Per the germline V gene, CDR1 is SGHRS and CDR2 is YFSETQ. CDR3 size: 13 residues. Original handling: Reference gene primer amplification gave estimated nucleated cell counts. Repertoires were generated with immunoSEQ multiplex PCR, while TCRdb's copy carries only in-frame clones and drops some. V and J calls and clone size come straight from that table; D and trimming were deduced from the DNA. The sample includes about 130,000 clones, 86% of them seen just once. V and J are TRBV5-1 and TRBJ1-2; 8 bases are shared with TRBD1. The TCR comes from a woman between 45 and 60 years old who had recovered from COVID-19. The sequenced sample consisted of peripheral blood. CDR3 bases: TGCGCCAGCAGCTTGCCAGGGGGCGATGGCTACACCTTC. Translation gives CASSLPGGDGYTF.